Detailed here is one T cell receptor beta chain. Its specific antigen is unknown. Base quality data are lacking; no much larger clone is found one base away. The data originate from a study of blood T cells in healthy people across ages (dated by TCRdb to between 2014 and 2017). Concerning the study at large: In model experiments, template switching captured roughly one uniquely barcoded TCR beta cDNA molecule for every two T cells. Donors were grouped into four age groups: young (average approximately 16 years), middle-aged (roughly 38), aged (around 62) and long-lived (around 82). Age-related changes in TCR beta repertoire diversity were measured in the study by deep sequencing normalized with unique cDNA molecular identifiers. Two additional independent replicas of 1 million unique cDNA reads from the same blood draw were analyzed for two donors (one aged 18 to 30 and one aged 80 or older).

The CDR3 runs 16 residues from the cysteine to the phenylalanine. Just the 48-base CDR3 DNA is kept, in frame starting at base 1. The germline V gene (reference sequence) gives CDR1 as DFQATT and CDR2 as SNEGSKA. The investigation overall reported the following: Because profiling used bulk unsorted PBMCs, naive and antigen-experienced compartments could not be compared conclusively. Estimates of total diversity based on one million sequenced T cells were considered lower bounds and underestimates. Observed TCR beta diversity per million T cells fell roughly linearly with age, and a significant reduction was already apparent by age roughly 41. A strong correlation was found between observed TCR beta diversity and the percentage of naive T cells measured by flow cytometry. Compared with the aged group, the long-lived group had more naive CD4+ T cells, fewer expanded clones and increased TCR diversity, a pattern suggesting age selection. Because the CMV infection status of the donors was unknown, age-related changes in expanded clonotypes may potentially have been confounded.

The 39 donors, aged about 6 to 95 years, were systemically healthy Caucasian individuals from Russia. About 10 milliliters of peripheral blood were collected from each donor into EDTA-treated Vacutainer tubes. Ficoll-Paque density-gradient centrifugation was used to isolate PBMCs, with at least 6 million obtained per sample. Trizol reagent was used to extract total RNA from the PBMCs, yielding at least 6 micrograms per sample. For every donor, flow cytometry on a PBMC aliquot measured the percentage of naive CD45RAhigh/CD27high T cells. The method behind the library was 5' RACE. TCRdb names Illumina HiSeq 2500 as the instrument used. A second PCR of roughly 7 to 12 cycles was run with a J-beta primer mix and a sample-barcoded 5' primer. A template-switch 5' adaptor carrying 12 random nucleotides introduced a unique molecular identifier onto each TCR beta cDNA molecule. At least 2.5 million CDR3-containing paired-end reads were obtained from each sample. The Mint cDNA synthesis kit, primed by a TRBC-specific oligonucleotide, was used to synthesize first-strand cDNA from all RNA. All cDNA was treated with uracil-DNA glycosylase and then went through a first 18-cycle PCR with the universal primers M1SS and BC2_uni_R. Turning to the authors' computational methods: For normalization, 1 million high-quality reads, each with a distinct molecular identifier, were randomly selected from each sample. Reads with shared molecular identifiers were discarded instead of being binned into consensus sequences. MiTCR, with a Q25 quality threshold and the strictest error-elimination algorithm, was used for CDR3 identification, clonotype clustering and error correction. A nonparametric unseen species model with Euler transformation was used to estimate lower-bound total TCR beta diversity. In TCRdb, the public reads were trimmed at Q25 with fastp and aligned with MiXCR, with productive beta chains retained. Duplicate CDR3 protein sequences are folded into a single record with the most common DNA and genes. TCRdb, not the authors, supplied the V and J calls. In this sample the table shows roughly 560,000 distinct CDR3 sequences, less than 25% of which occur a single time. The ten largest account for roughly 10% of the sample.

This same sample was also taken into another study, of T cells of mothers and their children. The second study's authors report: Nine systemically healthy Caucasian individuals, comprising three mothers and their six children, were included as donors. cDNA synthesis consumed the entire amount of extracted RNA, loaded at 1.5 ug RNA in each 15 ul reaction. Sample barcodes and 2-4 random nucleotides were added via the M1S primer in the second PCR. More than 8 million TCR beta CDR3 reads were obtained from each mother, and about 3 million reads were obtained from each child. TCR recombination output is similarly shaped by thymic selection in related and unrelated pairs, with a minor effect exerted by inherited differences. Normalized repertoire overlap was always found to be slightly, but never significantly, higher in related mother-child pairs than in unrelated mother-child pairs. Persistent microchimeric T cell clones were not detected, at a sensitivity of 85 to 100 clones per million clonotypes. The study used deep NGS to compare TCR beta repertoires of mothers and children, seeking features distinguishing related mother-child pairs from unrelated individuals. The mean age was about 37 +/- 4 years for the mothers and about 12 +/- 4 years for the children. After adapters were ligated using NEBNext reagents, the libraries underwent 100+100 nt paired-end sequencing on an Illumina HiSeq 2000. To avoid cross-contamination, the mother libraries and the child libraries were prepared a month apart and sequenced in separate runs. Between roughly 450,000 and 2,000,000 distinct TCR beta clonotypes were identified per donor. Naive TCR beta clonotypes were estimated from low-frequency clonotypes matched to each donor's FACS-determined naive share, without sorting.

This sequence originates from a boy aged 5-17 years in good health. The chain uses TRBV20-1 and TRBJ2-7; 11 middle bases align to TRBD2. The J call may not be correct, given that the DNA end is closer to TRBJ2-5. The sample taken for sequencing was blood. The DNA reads TGCAGTGCTAGAGATCTAGCGGGAGGCTACCAAGAGACCCAGTACTTC. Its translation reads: CSARDLAGGYQETQYF.